One and the same sample provided the 21 T cell receptor beta chains below, sequenced in a study of blood T cell repertoires in COVID-19. Profiled with immunoSEQ multiplex PCR; TCRdb holds only in-frame clones, not every one. The table lists over 350,000 clones, 70% to 90% of them singletons. Sequencing input: PBMCs or T cells enriched from blood (not recorded which). These receptors originate from a woman aged 25-40 years with acute COVID-19.

The chain is built from TRBV30 and TRBJ1-4, with a possible D match to TRBD1 (6 bases). V lost 4 bases to trimming and J lost 2 bases, with 14 bases between them. Per germline, CDR1 GTSNPN and CDR2 SVGIG (reference sequence). The CDR3 contains 15 residues. The CDR3 DNA reads TGTGCCTGGATGGGGAGGGGGACTACTAATGAAAAACTGTTTTTT. Protein sequence: CAWMGRGTTNEKLFF.

This chain joins TRBV12-5 and TRBJ1-1; perhaps TRBD1 as D (5 bases). The CDR3 is made up of 17 amino acids. The germline V gene has CDR1 LGHNT and CDR2 FRNRAP. V lost 6 bases and J lost 4, with 24 bases in between. The CDR3 DNA reads as TGTGCTAGTGGCCGCATAACCGGGACTTCGCTGATCACTGAAGCTTTCTTT. Translated, it gives CASGRITGTSLITEAFF.

The chain employs TRBV5-1 and TRBJ1-2, with a tentative D call TRBD1 (6 bases). The CDR3 is 17 residues long. V gave up 4 bases and J gave up 0 bases, with 19 bases separating them. The germline V gene has CDR1 SGHRS and CDR2 YFSETQ. The CDR3 loop is CASSPGGAKGSNYGYTF. CDR3 DNA sequence: TGCGCCAGCAGCCCGGGGGGGGCCAAAGGGTCTAACTATGGCTACACCTTC.

V is TRBV6-6 and J is TRBJ2-1; weak D call: TRBD1 (6 bases). Germline CDR1 and CDR2: MNHNY and SVGAGI (reference sequence). The CDR3 is 16 residues long. V lost 6 bases to trimming and J lost 6 bases, with 21 bases between them. CDR3 nucleotides: TGTGCCAGCAGCTATAATAGACAGGTCTTAGGCAATGAGCAGTTCTTC. Translated: CASSYNRQVLGNEQFF.

This chain joins TRBV5-8 and TRBJ1-5; 10 bases align to TRBD1. The CDR3 is made up of 18 amino acids. J gave up 0 bases and V 3 bases, and 9 bases lay outside the gene matches. CDR1 is SGHTS, CDR2 YDEGEE, per germline. The CDR3 spells CASSWPGTGDYSNQPQHF. DNA of the CDR3: TGTGCCAGCAGCTGGCCCGGGACAGGGGACTATAGCAATCAGCCCCAGCATTTT. Full variable domain (remainder filled in from reference TRBV5-8 and TRBJ1-5): EAGVTQSPTHLIKTRGQQATLRCSPISGHTSVYWYQQALGLGLQFLLWYDEGEERNRGNFPPRFSGRQFPNYSSELNVNALELEDSALYLCASSWPGTGDYSNQPQHFGDGTRLSIL.

This clone was detected ten times or more. The CDR3 DNA is TGTGCCTGGAGTGGGCAGTCCTACGAGCAGTACTTC. Protein: CAWSGQSYEQYF. The gene calls are TRBV30 and TRBJ2-7; no clear D gene. Per germline, CDR1 GTSNPN and CDR2 SVGIG (reference sequence). CDR3 length equals 12 residues. Trimming took 1 base from V and 1 from J, leaving 5 bases between them. Looking up the rest from reference TRBV30 and TRBJ2-7 gives the full variable domain: SQTIHQWPATLVQPVGSPLSLECTVEGTSNPNLYWYRQAAGRGLQLLFYSVGIGQISSEVPQNLSASRPQDRQFILSSKKLLLSDSGFYLCAWSGQSYEQYFGPGTRLTVT.

This chain links TRBV5-8 with TRBJ2-7; 10 nucleotides agree with TRBD2. CDR3 length: 16 amino acids. With 0 bases clipped from V and 0 bases from J, the junction kept 3 bases outside the gene matches. The V gene's germline CDR1 is SGHTS and CDR2 YDEGEE. DNA of the CDR3: TGTGCCAGCAGCTTGGGGCTAGCGGGGGTCTCCTACGAGCAGTACTTC. The encoded protein is CASSLGLAGVSYEQYF.

The gene calls are TRBV20-1 and TRBJ2-1; 7 bases fit TRBD2. V lost 3 bases, J lost 0 bases, and 11 bases stayed unmatched. This CDR3 comprises 17 residues. Germline assignment: CDR1 DFQATT and CDR2 SNEGSKA (reference sequence). CDR3 amino acids: CSASRSGGSSSYNEQFF. As DNA, the CDR3 is TGCAGTGCTAGTCGTTCCGGGGGGTCGAGCTCCTACAATGAGCAGTTCTTC.

About this clone itself: This specimen includes other DNA sequences encoding the same CDR3. This chain uses TRBV3-1 (or the pseudogene TRBV3-2) with TRBJ2-1, with 7 nucleotides matching TRBD2. The CDR3 spans 15 residues. Looked up from germline, CDR1 is LGHDT and CDR2 is YNNKEL (reference sequence). The ends lost 1 base at V and 3 bases at J; junction bases unmatched: 3. CDR3 residues: CASSQGTRGYNEQFF. CDR3 coding DNA: TGTGCCAGCAGCCAAGGGACTAGGGGCTACAATGAGCAGTTCTTC.

The chain uses TRBV6-2 or TRBV6-3 and TRBJ1-2; D possibly corresponds to TRBD1 (5 bases). Per germline, CDR1 MNHEY and CDR2 SVGEGT. V shed 6 bases and J shed 0 bases, with 11 bases lying between them. The CDR3 is made up of 14 amino acids. This CDR3 is CASSRREANYGYTF. The CDR3, as DNA: TGTGCCAGCAGCCGCAGGGAAGCTAACTATGGCTACACCTTC.

This chain connects TRBV2 to TRBJ2-2; 9 bases map to TRBD1. This CDR3 is 18 amino acids long. Germline V CDR1 and CDR2: SNHLY, FYNNEI. J lost 0 bases, V lost 6 bases, and 11 bases had no gene match. CDR3 in DNA: TGTGCCAGCAGCCAAACCGGGACAGGGAACACGAACACCGGGGAGCTGTTTTTT. Encoded protein: CASSQTGTGNTNTGELFF.

The genes are TRBV6-7 and TRBJ1-2; D possibly corresponds to TRBD1 (6 bases). TRBV6-7 is assigned to the ORF class and has an uncertain function. V dropped 6 bases and J dropped 7 bases, with 18 bases sitting between them. The CDR3 contains 14 residues. CDR3 sequence: CASRPPGARGGYTF. As DNA, the CDR3 is TGTGCCAGCAGACCTCCAGGGGCCCGGGGTGGCTACACCTTC.

This sequence joins TRBV12-5 and TRBJ2-3, with no clear D. V was trimmed by 7 bases and J by 3 bases, leaving 8 bases between them. The CDR3 covers 12 residues. Germline CDR1 is LGHNT and CDR2 is FRNRAP. CDR3 amino acids: CASAVLTDTQYF. In nucleotides, the CDR3 is TGTGCTAGTGCGGTGTTAACAGATACGCAGTATTTT.

The chain carries TRBV4-2 and TRBJ1-2, with D unresolved. V was pared by 3 bases and J by 6 bases, with 11 bases between. Germline V gives CDR1 LGHNA, CDR2 YNFKEQ. The CDR3 contains 13 residues. CDR3 residues: CASSHSKQDGYTF. The DNA of the CDR3 is TGTGCCAGCAGCCACTCGAAGCAGGATGGCTACACCTTC.

The chain is built from TRBV11-3 and TRBJ2-7; perhaps TRBD1 as D (6 bases). This CDR3 has 13 amino acids. Germline-derived CDR1 and CDR2 are SGHNT and YENEEA. The V end was cut by 4 bases, the J end by 3 bases, with 10 bases between. The CDR3 coding sequence is TGTGCCAGCAGCTCAACGGACAGCTACGAGCAGTACTTC. It codes for CASSSTDSYEQYF.

V usage is TRBV5-6 and J usage is TRBJ1-2; a possible D gene is TRBD1 (6 bases). V lost 4 bases and J 8 bases, leaving 9 bases between the germline ends. CDR3 length: 11 amino acids. Germline V gene lookup returns CDR1 SGHDT and CDR2 YYEEEE. CDR3 region: CASSLGQGYTF. The CDR3 DNA is TGTGCCAGCAGCCTAGGACAGGGCTACACCTTC.

CDR3 in DNA: TGTGCCAGCAGCCCGTCAACAGCAGGGGACACTGAAGCTTTCTTT. Translation: CASSPSTAGDTEAFF. The rearrangement links TRBV7-2 to TRBJ1-1, with D tentatively TRBD1 (6 bases). CDR3 size: 15 residues. V was shortened by 5 bases and J by 3 bases, with 16 bases between the two germline ends. The V gene's germline CDR1 is SGHTA and CDR2 FQGNSA.

The gene calls are TRBV9 and TRBJ2-1; 10 bases are shared with TRBD1. V gave up 5 bases and J gave up 10 bases; unmatched junction bases: 15. CDR1 and CDR2 from the germline V gene are SGDLS and YYNGEE. CDR3 length equals 16 residues. The chain's CDR3 is CASSPWGTGVKIEQFF. CDR3 in DNA: TGTGCCAGCAGTCCCTGGGGGACAGGGGTAAAGATAGAGCAGTTCTTC.

The gene calls are TRBV4-2 and TRBJ1-3; possible D gene TRBD1, 5 bases. V was trimmed by 5 bases and J by 2 bases, leaving 10 bases between them. This CDR3 has 14 residues. Germline CDR1 LGHNA, CDR2 YNFKEQ. In DNA form, the CDR3 reads TGTGCCAGCAGCGACGAAGGGGCTGGAAACACCATATATTTT. Its translation is CASSDEGAGNTIYF.

V gene TRBV5-1 combines with J gene TRBJ2-2; D remains unclear. Trimming shortened V by 0 bases and J by 6 bases, and 9 bases separated the two germline ends. The CDR3 has 14 amino acids. Germline V gene data show CDR1 as SGHRS and CDR2 as YFSETQ. CDR3 amino acids: CASSLAISSGELFF. CDR3 coding DNA: TGCGCCAGCAGCTTGGCGATTAGCTCCGGGGAGCTGTTTTTT. The full variable domain, completed using reference TRBV5-1 and TRBJ2-2, is KAGVTQTPRYLIKTRGQQVTLSCSPISGHRSVSWYQQTPGQGLQFLFEYFSETQRNKGNFPGRFSGRQFSNSRSEMNVSTLELGDSALYLCASSLAISSGELFFGEGSRLTVL.

V gene TRBV9 combines with J gene TRBJ2-3, with 8 bases identical to TRBD2. The CDR3 contains 16 residues. Trimming removed 3 bases from V and 2 bases from J; junction bases left unmatched: 8. CDR1 and CDR2 (germline): SGDLS, YYNGEE. CDR3 in amino acids: CASSAQAGASTDTQYF. The CDR3 region has the DNA TGTGCCAGCAGCGCACAAGCGGGGGCCTCCACAGATACGCAGTATTTT.